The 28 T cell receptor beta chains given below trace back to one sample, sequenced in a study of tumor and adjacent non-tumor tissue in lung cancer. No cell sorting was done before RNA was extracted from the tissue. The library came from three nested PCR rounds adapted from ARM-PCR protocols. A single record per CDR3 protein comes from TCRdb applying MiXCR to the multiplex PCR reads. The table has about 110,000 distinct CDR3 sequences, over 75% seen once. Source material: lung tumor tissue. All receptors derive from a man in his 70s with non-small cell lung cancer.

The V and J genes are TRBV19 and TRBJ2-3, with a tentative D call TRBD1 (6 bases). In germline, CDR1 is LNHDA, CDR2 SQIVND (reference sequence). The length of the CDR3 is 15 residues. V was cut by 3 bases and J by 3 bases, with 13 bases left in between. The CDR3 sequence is CASSMGRGMTDTQYF. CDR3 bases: TGTGCCAGTAGTATGGGCAGGGGAATGACAGATACGCAGTATTTT. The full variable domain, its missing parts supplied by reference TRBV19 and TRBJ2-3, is DGGITQSPKYLFRKEGQNVTLSCEQNLNHDAMYWYRQDPGQGLRLIYYSQIVNDFQKGDIAEGYSVSREKKESFPLTVTSAQKNPTAFYLCASSMGRGMTDTQYFGPGTRLTVL.

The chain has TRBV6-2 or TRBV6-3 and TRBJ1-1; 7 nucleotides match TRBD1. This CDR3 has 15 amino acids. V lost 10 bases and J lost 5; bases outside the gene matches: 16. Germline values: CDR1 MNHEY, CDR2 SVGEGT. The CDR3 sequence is CANGSRTGARTEAFF. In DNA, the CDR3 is TGTGCCAACGGCTCTCGTACAGGGGCCAGGACTGAAGCTTTCTTT.

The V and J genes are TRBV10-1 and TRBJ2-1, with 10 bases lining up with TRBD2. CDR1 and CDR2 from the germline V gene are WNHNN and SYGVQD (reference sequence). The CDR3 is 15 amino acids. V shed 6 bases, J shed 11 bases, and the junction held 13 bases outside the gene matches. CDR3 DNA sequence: TGCGCCAGCAGCGCGGGACTAGCGACGAAGGATAAGCAGTTCTTC. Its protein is CASSAGLATKDKQFF.

CDR3 nucleotides: TGCAGCGTTGATTGGGGTCTTGGGGAGACCCAGTACTTC. Its translation is CSVDWGLGETQYF. The chain couples TRBV29-1 to TRBJ2-5; D uncertain. Per the germline V gene, CDR1 is SQVTM and CDR2 is ANQGSEA. Trimming took 3 bases from V and 5 from J, leaving 13 bases between them. The length of the CDR3 is 13 residues.

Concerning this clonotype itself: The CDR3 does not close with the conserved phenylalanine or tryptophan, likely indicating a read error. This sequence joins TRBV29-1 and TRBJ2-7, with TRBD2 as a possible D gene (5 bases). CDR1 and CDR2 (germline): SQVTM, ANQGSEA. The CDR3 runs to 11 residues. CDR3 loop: CSVGMEYEQYI. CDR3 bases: TGTAGCGTGGGCATGGAGTACGAGCAGTACATC.

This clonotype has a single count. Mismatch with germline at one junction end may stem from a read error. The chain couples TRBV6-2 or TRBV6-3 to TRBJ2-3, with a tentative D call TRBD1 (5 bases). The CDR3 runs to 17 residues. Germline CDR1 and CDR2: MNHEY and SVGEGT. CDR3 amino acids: CASSYPVTVGHQDRQYF. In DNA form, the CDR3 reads TGTGCCAGTAGTTACCCGGTGACAGTAGGCCACCAGGATAGGCAGTATTTT.

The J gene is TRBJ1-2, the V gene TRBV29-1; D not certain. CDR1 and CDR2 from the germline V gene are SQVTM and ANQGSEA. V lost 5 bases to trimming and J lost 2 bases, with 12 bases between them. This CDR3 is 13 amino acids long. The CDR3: CSVFLFRNYGYTF. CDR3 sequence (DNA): TGCAGCGTTTTCTTATTTAGGAACTATGGCTACACCTTC.

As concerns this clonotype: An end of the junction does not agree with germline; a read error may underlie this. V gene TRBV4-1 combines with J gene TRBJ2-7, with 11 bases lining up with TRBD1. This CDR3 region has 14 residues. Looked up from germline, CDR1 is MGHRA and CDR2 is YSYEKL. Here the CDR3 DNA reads TGCGTCAGTAGCCAAGGACAGGGGGCCTACGAACAGTACTTC. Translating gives CVSSQGQGAYEQYF.

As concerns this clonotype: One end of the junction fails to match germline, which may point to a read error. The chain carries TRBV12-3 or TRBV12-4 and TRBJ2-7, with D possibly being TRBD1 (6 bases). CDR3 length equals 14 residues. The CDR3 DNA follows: TGTGCCAGCAGTTTAGCCAGGGGATCCTACGAGCAATACTTC. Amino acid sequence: CASSLARGSYEQYF.

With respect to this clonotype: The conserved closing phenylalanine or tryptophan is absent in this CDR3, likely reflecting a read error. The CDR3 region has the DNA TGCCGTGATGAGACCGGGGCAGGGGCTCACACAGATACGCAGTATATT. Its translation is CRDETGAGAHTDTQYI. The rearrangement joins TRBV20-1 to TRBJ2-3; a possible D gene is TRBD1 (6 bases). The CDR3 length is 16 residues. The germline CDR1 and CDR2 sequences are DFQATT and SNEGSKA (reference sequence).

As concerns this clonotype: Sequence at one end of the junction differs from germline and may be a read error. In DNA form, the CDR3 reads TGTGCCAGCGATACCTCCGGGACGGCGAAGGGGTACGAGCAGTATTTC. It encodes CASDTSGTAKGYEQYF. The chain couples TRBV7-8 to TRBJ2-7; D could derive from TRBD1 or TRBD2 (5 bases each). This CDR3 has 16 residues. Germline lookup yields CDR1 SGHVS and CDR2 FQNEAQ.

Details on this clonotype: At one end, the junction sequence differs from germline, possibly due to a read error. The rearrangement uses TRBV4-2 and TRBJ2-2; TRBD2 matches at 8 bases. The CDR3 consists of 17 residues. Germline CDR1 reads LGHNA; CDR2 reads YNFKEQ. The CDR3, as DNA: TGTACCAGCAGCCTGTATGGGCGGGGGGCCAACACCGGGGAGCTGTTTTTT. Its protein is CTSSLYGRGANTGELFF.

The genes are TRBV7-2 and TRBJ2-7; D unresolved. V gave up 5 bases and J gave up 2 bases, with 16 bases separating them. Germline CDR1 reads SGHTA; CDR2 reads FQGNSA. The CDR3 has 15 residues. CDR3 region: CASSPSGSRPYEQYF. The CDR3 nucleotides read TGTGCCAGCAGCCCAAGTGGTAGTCGGCCCTACGAGCAGTACTTC.

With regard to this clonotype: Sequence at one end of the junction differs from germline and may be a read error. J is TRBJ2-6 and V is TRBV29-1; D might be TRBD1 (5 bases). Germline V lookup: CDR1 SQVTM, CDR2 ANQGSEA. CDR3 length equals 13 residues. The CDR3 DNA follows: TGCAGCGCGGCCTACTCTGGGGCCAACGTCCGGACTTTC. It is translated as CSAAYSGANVRTF.

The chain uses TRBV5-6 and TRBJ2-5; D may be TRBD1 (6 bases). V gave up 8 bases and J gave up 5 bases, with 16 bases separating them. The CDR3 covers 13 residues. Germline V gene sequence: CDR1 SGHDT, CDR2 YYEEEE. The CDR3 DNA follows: TGTGCCAGTGGCTTGGGGGCGTGGGAGACCCAGTACTTC. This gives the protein CASGLGAWETQYF.

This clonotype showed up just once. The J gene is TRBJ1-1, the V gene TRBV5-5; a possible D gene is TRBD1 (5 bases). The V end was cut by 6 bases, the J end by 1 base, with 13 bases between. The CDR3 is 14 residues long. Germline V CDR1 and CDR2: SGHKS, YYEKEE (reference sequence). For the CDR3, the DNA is TGTGCCAGCAACCAGGACACCACGAACACTGAAGCTTTCTTT. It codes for CASNQDTTNTEAFF.

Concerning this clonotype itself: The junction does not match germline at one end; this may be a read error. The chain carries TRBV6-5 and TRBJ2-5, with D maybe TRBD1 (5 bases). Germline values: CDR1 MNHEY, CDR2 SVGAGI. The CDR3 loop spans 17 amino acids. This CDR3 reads CASSSARTWFPQETHYF. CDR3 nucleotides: TGTGCCAGCAGTTCCGCCCGGACATGGTTCCCGCAAGAGACCCACTACTTC.

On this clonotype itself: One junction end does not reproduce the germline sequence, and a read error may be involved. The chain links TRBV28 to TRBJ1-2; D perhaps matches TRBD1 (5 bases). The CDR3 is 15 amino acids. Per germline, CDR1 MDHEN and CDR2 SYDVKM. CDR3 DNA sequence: TGTGTCAGCAGTCTACGGGAGGGACGATCCTATGACTACACCTTC. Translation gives CVSSLREGRSYDYTF.

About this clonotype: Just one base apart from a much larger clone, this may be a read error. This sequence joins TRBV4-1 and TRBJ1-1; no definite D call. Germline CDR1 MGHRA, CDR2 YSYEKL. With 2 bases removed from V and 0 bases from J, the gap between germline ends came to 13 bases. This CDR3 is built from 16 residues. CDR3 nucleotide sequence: TGCGCCAGCAGCCAACCATCTCTGACCCTGAACACTGAAGCTTTCTTT. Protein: CASSQPSLTLNTEAFF.

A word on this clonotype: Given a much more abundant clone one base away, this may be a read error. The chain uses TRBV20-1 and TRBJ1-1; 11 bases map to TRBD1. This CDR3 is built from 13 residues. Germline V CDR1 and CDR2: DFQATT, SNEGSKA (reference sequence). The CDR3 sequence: CSAYGQGATEVFF. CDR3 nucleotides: TGCAGTGCCTATGGACAGGGGGCCACTGAAGTTTTCTTT.

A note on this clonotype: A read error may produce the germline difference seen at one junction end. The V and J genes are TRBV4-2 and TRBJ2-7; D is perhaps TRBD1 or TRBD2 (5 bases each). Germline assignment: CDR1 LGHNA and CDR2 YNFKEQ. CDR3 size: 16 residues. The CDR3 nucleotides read TGTGCCAGCATCCAAGATTGGGGGACGACCTCCTACGAGCAGTACTTC. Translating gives CASIQDWGTTSYEQYF.

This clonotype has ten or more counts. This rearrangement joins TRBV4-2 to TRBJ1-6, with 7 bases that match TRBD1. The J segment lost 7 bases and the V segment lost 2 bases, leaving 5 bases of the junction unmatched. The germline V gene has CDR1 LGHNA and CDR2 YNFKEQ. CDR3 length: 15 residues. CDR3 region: CASSQLDRANSPLHF. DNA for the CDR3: TGTGCCAGCAGCCAACTCGACAGGGCGAATTCACCCCTCCACTTT.

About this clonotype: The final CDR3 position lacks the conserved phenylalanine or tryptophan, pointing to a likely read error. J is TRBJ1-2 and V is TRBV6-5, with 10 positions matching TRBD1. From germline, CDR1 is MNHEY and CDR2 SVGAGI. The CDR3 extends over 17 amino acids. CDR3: CASRYTLTGGGYYGYTS. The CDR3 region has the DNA TGTGCCAGCCGTTACACTTTGACAGGGGGCGGGTACTATGGCTACACCTCC.

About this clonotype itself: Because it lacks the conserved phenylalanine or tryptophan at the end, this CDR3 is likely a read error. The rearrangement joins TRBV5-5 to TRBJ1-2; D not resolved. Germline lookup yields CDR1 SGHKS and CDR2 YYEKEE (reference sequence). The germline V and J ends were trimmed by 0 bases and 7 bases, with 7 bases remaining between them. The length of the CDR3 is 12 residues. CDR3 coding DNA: TGTGCCAGCAGCTTGGGTGATATTGGCTACACCTTA. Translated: CASSLGDIGYTL.

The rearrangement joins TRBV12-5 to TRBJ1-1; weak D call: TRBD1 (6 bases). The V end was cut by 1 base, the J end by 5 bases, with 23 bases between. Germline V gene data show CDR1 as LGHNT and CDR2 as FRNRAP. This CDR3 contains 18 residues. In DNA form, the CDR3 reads TGTGCTAGTGGTTTGGAACTATCAGGACAGTGCGCGATGACTGAAGCTTTCTTT. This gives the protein CASGLELSGQCAMTEAFF.

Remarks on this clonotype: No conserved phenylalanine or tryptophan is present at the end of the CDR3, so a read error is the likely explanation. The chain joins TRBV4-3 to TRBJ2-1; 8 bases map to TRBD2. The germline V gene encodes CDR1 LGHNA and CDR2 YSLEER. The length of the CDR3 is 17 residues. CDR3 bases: TGCGCCAGCTGCCAAGATCCAGCGGGAGTTGAATACAATGAGCAGTTCTTA. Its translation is CASCQDPAGVEYNEQFL.

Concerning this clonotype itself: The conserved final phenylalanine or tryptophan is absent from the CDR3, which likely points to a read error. CDR3 residues: CASSQDGVTGELFS. CDR3 DNA sequence: TGCGCCAGCAGCCAAGATGGGGTCACCGGGGAGCTGTTTTCT. V gene TRBV4-3 combines with J gene TRBJ2-2; no clear D gene. Per germline, CDR1 LGHNA and CDR2 YSLEER. V dropped 0 bases and J dropped 4 bases, with 6 bases sitting between them. This CDR3 spans 14 amino acids.

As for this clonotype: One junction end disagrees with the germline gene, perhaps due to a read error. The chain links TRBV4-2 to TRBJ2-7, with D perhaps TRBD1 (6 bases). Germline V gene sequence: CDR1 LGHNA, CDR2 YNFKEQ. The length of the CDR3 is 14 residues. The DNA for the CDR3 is TGTACCAGCAGCCAAGGACAGTGTCTCTACGAGCATTACTTC. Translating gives CTSSQGQCLYEHYF.